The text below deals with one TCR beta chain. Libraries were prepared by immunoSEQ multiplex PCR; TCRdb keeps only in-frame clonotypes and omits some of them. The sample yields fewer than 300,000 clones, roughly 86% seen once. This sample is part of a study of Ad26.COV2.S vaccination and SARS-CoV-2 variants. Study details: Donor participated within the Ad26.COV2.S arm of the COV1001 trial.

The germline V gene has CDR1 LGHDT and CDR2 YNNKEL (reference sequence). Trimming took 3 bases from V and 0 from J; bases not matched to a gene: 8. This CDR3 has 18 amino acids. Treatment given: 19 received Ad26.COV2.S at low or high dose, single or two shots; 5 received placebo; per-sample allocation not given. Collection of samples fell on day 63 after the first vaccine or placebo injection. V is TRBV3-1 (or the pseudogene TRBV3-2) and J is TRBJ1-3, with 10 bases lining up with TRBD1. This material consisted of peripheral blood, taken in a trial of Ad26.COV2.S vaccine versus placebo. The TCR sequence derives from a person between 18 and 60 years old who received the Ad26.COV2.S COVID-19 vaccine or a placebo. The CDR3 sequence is CASSHGRDRGVSGNTIYF. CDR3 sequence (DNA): TGTGCCAGCAGCCACGGAAGGGACAGGGGTGTCTCTGGAAACACCATATATTTT.